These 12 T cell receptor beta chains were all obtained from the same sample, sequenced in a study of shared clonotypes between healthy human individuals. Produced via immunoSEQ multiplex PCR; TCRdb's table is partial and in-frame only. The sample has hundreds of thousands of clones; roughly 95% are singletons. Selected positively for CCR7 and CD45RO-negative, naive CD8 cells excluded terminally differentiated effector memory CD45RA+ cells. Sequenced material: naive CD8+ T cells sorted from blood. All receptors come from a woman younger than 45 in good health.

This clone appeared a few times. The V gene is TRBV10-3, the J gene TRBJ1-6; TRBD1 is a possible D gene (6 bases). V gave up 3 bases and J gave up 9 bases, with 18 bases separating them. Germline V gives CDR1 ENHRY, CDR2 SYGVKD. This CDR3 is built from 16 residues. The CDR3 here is CAISEQGLGSSSPLHF. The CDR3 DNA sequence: TGTGCCATCAGTGAACAGGGCCTCGGGAGTTCTTCACCCCTCCACTTT.

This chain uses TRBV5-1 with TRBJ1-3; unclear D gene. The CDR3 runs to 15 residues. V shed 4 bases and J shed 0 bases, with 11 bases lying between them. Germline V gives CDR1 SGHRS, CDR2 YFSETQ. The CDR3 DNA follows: TGCGCCAGCAGCCAACTACCGGACTCTGGAAACACCATATATTTT. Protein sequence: CASSQLPDSGNTIYF.

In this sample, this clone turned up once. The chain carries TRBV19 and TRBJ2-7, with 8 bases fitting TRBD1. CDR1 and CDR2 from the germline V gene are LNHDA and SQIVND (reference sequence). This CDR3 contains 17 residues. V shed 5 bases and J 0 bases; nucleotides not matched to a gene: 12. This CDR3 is CASSPHPGTGVSYEQYF. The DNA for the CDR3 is TGTGCCAGTAGTCCCCACCCCGGGACAGGAGTCTCCTACGAGCAGTACTTC.

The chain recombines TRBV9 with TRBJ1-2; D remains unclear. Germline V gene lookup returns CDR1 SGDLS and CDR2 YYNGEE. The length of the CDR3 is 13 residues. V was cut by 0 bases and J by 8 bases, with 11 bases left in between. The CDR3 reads CASSVGRTYGYTF. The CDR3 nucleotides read TGTGCCAGCAGCGTAGGGAGGACCTACGGCTACACCTTC.

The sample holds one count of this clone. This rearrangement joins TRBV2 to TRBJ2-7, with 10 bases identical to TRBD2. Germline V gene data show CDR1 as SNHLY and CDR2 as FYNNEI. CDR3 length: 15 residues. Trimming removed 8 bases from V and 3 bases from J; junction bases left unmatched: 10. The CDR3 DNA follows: TGTGCCAGCTATGAGTGGACTAGCGGCAACTACGAGCAGTACTTC. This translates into CASYEWTSGNYEQYF.

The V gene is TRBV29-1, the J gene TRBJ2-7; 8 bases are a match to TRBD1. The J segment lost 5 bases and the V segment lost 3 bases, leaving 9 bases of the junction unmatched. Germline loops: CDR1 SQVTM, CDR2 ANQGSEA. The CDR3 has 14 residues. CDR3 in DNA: TGCAGCGTTGACGGGCACAGGGGGAAAGACGAGCAGTACTTC. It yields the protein CSVDGHRGKDEQYF.

CDR3 coding DNA: TGTGCCAGCAGCCCGCCGACAGGGGGCGTAAGGGATGAGCAGTTCTTC. It encodes CASSPPTGGVRDEQFF. This rearrangement joins TRBV13 to TRBJ2-1, with TRBD1 matching over 10 bases. V shed 5 bases and J 8 bases; nucleotides not matched to a gene: 12. The germline V gene has CDR1 PRHDT and CDR2 FYEKMQ (reference sequence). The CDR3 totals 16 residues.

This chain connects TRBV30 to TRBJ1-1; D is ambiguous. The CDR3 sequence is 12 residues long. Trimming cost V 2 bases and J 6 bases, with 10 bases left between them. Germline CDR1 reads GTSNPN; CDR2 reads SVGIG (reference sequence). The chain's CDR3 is CAWSRSGSEAFF. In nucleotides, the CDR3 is TGTGCCTGGAGTCGGTCGGGATCTGAAGCTTTCTTT.

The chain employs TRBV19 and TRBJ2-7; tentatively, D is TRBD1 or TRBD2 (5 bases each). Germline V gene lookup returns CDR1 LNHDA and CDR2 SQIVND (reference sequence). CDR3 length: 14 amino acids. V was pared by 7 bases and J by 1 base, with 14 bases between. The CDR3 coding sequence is TGTGCCAGTAAACATGGGACGTTATCCTACGAGCAGTACTTC. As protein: CASKHGTLSYEQYF.

In DNA form, the CDR3 reads TGTGCCAGCAGTCGCACAGGGGAACTAACTGAAGCTTTCTTT. Translation gives CASSRTGELTEAFF. V gene TRBV28 combines with J gene TRBJ1-1, with 7 bases that match TRBD1. Germline CDR1 and CDR2: MDHEN and SYDVKM. The CDR3 is 14 residues long. The V segment lost 5 bases and the J segment 5 bases; nucleotides outside the gene matches: 8. The full variable domain, in which reference TRBV28 and TRBJ1-1 provide the parts outside the CDR3, is DVKVTQSSRYLVKRTGEKVFLECVQDMDHENMFWYRQDPGLGLRLIYFSYDVKMKEKGDIPEGYSVSREKKERFSLILESASTNQTSMYLCASSRTGELTEAFFGQGTRLTVV.

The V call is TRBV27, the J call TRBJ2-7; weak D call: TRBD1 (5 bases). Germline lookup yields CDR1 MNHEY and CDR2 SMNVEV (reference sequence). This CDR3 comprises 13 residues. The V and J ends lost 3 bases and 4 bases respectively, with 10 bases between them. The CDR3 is CASSLERGYEQYF. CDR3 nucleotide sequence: TGTGCCAGCAGTTTGGAAAGGGGATACGAGCAGTACTTC.

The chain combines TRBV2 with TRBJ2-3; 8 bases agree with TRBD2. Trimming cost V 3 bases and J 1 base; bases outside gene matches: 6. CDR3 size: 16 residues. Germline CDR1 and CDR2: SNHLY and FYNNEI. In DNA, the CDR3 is TGTGCCAGCAGTGAGAAAGCGGGAGTGGGCACAGATACGCAGTATTTT. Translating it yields CASSEKAGVGTDTQYF.